This T cell receptor beta chain was captured in a study of cytomegalovirus exposure and HLA in healthy donors. Study background: As an earlier analysis found, around 200 million T cells yielded 90 million to 140 million unique TCR beta sequences.

To note about this clone: Its antigen is not known.

Donors in the study were healthy people who gave bone marrow. Germline CDR1 LNHDA, CDR2 SQIVND (reference sequence). The CDR3 has 13 residues. Trimming pared 3 bases from V and 1 base from J, leaving 6 bases between. This PCR relied on a set of 60 Vbeta primers and 13 Jbeta primers. Libraries were prepared by immunoSEQ multiplex PCR; TCRdb keeps only in-frame clonotypes and omits some of them. The sample carries 150,000 to 190,000 clones, about 75% recorded once. Study-level points and caveats: Rarity held for most TCR sequences, but there were some public TCRs that occurred in many donors. Trimming of TCR beta V- and J-genes showed a link, identified in a later analysis, to a missense DCLRE1C variant.

This sequence joins TRBV19 and TRBJ1-1; no clear D gene. Sequenced input: PBMCs. This receptor was taken from a man aged 18 to 29 in good health and CMV-seronegative. The CDR3 DNA follows: TGTGCCAGTAGTATTGTCCAGAACACTGAAGCTTTCTTT. It yields the protein CASSIVQNTEAFF.